The 9 T cell receptor beta chains below come from one sample, sequenced in a study of shared clonotypes between healthy human individuals. Using immunoSEQ multiplex PCR, the repertoire was profiled, and TCRdb retains in-frame clones only, with some absent. The sample includes fewer than 600,000 clones, around 77% of them seen just once. Material: PBMCs. All receptors come from a woman aged 40 to 50 in good health. Some clones in this sample may be carry-over from other donors' samples.

This clone was counted once. V gene TRBV19 combines with J gene TRBJ1-4; D is undetermined. Trimming pared 1 base from V and 8 bases from J, leaving 14 bases between. The CDR3 contains 15 residues. Germline assignment: CDR1 LNHDA and CDR2 SQIVND (reference sequence). The CDR3 loop is CASSIGAPKEEKLFF. The CDR3 DNA reads as TGTGCCAGTAGTATAGGAGCTCCTAAAGAGGAAAAACTGTTTTTT. The full variable domain, its missing parts supplied by reference TRBV19 and TRBJ1-4, is DGGITQSPKYLFRKEGQNVTLSCEQNLNHDAMYWYRQDPGQGLRLIYYSQIVNDFQKGDIAEGYSVSREKKESFPLTVTSAQKNPTAFYLCASSIGAPKEEKLFFGSGTQLSVL.

Regarding this clone: This likely reflects a read error, since a far larger clone is one base away. V usage is TRBV30 and J usage is TRBJ1-5, with D tentatively TRBD1 (6 bases). V was cut by 2 bases and J by 15 bases, with 17 bases left in between. Germline V lookup: CDR1 GTSNPN, CDR2 SVGIG (reference sequence). This CDR3 region has 12 residues. CDR3 coding DNA: TGTGCCTGGAGTTCGCGGGGGCAGATACGGCATTTT. Residues: CAWSSRGQIRHF.

The V gene is TRBV19, the J gene TRBJ2-7; tentatively, D is TRBD2 (6 bases). V gave up 4 bases and J gave up 6 bases, with 13 bases separating them. The CDR3 covers 13 residues. CDR1 is LNHDA and CDR2 is SQIVND in the germline V gene (reference sequence). CDR3 bases: TGTGCCAGTAGTAAAGACGGAGGGCGCGAGCAGTACTTC. Translated: CASSKDGGREQYF.

Notes on this clone: A far larger clone is one base from this, pointing to a likely read error. This chain joins TRBV6-1 and TRBJ2-7, with TRBD1 identical over 8 bases. V trimming: 5 bases; J trimming: 6 bases; junction bases outside the gene matches: 9. Germline CDR1 reads MNHNS; CDR2 reads SASEGT. The CDR3 extends over 14 amino acids. DNA of the CDR3: TGTGCCAGCAGTAGAACCGGGACAGGAGGCGAGCAGTACTTC. It specifies CASSRTGTGGEQYF.

Ten or more counts support this clone. This chain joins TRBV13 and TRBJ1-2; D is perhaps TRBD1 (5 bases). There are 14 residues in the CDR3. The germline V and J ends were trimmed by 0 bases and 2 bases, with 7 bases remaining between them. CDR1 and CDR2 (germline): PRHDT, FYEKMQ (reference sequence). Here the CDR3 DNA reads TGTGCCAGCAGCTTAGGCAGGGAGAACTATGGCTACACCTTC. It codes for CASSLGRENYGYTF.

This clone occurred once. The V call is TRBV18, the J call TRBJ1-2; the match to TRBD1 covers 8 bases. The CDR3 spans 13 residues. Germline CDR1 KGHSH, CDR2 LQKENI. Unmatched junction bases numbered 7, after V lost 6 bases and J lost 7 bases. The CDR3: CASSEGTGGGYTF. Written as DNA, the CDR3 is TGTGCCAGCTCGGAGGGGACAGGCGGTGGCTACACCTTC.

The genes are TRBV4-1 and TRBJ1-3; D unclear. CDR1 MGHRA and CDR2 YSYEKL come from the germline V gene. V was cut by 4 bases and J by 8 bases, with 12 bases left in between. The CDR3 is made up of 13 amino acids. DNA of the CDR3: TGCGCCAGCAGCCCGATGGCGGAAGACACCATATATTTT. Its protein product is CASSPMAEDTIYF.

This clone was detected once. The chain recombines TRBV12-5 with TRBJ2-1; maybe TRBD2 (6 bases). Germline V lookup: CDR1 LGHNT, CDR2 FRNRAP. The V and J ends lost 1 base and 8 bases respectively, with 18 bases between them. This CDR3 contains 16 residues. This CDR3 is CASGLGRRETHHEQFF. CDR3 coding DNA: TGTGCTAGTGGTTTGGGTAGACGGGAGACACACCATGAGCAGTTCTTC.

This rearrangement joins TRBV7-9 to TRBJ2-5; tentative D call: TRBD1 (6 bases). The CDR3 extends over 15 amino acids. CDR1 SEHNR and CDR2 FQNEAQ come from the germline V gene (reference sequence). V was cut by 4 bases and J by 0 bases, with 12 bases left in between. CDR3 loop: CASSSTRGYQETQYF. As DNA, the CDR3 is TGTGCCAGCAGCTCAACTAGGGGGTACCAAGAGACCCAGTACTTC.